This T cell receptor beta chain was captured in a study of shared clonotypes between healthy human individuals. Study-level points and caveats: The rarefaction results pointed to incomplete sorted-subset sequencing despite large depth.

Sequencing was performed with immunoSEQ multiplex PCR; in TCRdb, only in-frame clones are kept and a portion is missing. The sample consists of 2.5 million or so clones, more than 80% of them appearing once. For this clone: Its antigen is currently unknown.

Among the donors, all were Caucasian adults who lived in Nashville, Tennessee. The split of CD4+ cells yielded CD45RA+ naive and CD45RA-negative memory subsets. This receptor was identified in a man between 18 and 35 years old in good health. The sequenced sample consisted of naive CD4+ T cells sorted from blood. Documented subset: CD45RA+ positively selected.

CDR3 region: CASSLGGLDGGQETQYF. CDR3 in DNA: TGCGCCAGCAGCCTCGGGGGGCTAGACGGGGGCCAAGAGACCCAGTACTTC. The rearrangement joins TRBV5-1 to TRBJ2-5; D is perhaps TRBD2 (7 bases). Trimming removed 4 bases at V and 1 base at J, with 20 bases between. Germline V gives CDR1 SGHRS, CDR2 YFSETQ. This CDR3 has 17 residues.